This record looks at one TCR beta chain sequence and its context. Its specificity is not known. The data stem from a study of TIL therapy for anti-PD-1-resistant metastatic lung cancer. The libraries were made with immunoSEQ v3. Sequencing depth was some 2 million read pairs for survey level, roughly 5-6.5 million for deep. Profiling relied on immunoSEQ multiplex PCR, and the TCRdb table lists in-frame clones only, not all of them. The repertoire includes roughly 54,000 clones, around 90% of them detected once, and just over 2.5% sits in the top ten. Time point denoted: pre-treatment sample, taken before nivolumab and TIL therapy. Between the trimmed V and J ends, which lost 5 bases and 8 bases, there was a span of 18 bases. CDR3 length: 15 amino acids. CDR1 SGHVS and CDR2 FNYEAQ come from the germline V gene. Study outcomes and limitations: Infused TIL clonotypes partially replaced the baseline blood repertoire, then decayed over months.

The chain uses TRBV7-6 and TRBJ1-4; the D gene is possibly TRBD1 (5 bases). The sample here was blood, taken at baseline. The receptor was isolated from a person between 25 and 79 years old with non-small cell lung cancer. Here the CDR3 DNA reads TGTGCCAGCAGCCCAACTCCGGGACGAAGCGAAAAACTGTTTTTT. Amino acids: CASSPTPGRSEKLFF.